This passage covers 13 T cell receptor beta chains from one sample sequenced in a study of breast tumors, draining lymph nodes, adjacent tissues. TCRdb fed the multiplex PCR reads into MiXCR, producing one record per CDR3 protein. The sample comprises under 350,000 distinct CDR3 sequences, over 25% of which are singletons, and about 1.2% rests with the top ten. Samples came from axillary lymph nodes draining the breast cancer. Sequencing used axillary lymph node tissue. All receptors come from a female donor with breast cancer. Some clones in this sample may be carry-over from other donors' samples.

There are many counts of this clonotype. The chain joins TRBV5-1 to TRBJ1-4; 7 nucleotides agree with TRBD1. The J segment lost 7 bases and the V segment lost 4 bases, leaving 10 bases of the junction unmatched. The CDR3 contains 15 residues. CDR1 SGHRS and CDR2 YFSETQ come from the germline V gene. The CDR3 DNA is TGCGCCAGCAGCCCCTCAGGGGGTGACGGTGAAAAACTGTTTTTT. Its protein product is CASSPSGGDGEKLFF. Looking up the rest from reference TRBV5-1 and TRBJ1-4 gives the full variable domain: KAGVTQTPRYLIKTRGQQVTLSCSPISGHRSVSWYQQTPGQGLQFLFEYFSETQRNKGNFPGRFSGRQFSNSRSEMNVSTLELGDSALYLCASSPSGGDGEKLFFGSGTQLSVL.

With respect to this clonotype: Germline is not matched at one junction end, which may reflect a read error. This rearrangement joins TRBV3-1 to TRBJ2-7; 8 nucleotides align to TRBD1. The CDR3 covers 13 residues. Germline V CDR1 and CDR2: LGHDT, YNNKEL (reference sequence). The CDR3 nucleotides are TGTGCCGGCAGCCAAGACAGGGGTTACGAGCAGTACTTC. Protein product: CAGSQDRGYEQYF.

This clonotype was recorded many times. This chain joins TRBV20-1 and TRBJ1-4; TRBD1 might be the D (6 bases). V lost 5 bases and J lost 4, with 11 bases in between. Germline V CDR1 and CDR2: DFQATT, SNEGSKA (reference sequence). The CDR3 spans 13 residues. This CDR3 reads CSAQTGVNEKLFF. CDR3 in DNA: TGCAGTGCTCAGACAGGAGTTAATGAAAAACTGTTTTTT.

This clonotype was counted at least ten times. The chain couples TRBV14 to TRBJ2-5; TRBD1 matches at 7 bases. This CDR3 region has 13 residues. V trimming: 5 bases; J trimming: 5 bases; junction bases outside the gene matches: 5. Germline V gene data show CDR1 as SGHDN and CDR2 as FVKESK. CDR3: CASSSGGWETQYF. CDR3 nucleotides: TGTGCCAGCAGCTCAGGGGGTTGGGAGACCCAGTACTTC. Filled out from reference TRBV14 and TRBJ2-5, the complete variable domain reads EAGVTQFPSHSVIEKGQTVTLRCDPISGHDNLYWYRRVMGKEIKFLLHFVKESKQDESGMPNNRFLAERTGGTYSTLKVQPAELEDSGVYFCASSSGGWETQYFGPGTRLLVL.

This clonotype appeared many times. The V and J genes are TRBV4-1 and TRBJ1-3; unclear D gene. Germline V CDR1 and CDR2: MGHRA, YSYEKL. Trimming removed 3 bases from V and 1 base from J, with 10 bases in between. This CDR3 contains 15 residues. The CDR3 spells CASSHVGQSGNTIYF. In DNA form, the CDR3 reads TGCGCCAGCAGCCACGTCGGGCAGTCTGGAAACACCATATATTTT.

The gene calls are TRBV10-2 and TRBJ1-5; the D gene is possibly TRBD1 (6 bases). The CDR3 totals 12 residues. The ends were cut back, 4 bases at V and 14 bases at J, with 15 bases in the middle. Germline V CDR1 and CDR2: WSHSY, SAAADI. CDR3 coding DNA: TGCGCCAGCAGTGCAAACATACAGGGCGAGCATTTT. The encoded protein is CASSANIQGEHF.

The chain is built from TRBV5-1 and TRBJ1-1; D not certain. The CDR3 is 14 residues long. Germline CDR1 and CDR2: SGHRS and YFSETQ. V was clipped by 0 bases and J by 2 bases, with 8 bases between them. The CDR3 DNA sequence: TGCGCCAGCAGCTTGGACAGAACTAACACTGAAGCTTTCTTT. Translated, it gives CASSLDRTNTEAFF. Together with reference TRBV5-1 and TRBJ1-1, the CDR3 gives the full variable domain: KAGVTQTPRYLIKTRGQQVTLSCSPISGHRSVSWYQQTPGQGLQFLFEYFSETQRNKGNFPGRFSGRQFSNSRSEMNVSTLELGDSALYLCASSLDRTNTEAFFGQGTRLTVV.

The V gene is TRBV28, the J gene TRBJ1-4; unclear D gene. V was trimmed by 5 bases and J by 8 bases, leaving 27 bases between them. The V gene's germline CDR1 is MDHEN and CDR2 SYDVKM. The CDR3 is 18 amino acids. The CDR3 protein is CASSLQAGQRALKEKLFF. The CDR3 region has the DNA TGTGCCAGCAGTCTCCAGGCTGGCCAACGTGCCCTTAAAGAAAAACTGTTTTTT.

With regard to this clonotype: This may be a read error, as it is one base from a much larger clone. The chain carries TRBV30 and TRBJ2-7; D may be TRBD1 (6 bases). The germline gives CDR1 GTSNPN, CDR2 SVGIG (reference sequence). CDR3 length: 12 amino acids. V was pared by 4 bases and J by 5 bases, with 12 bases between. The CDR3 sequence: CAWTRGTHEQYF. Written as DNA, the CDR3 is TGTGCCTGGACCAGGGGAACCCACGAGCAGTACTTC.

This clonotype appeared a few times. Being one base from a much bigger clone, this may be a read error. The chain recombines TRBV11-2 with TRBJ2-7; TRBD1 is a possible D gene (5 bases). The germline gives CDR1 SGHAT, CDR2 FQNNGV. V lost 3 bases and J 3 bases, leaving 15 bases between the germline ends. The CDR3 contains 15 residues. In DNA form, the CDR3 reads TGTGCCAGCAGCTTTCGGGTTGGGGCTGGCTACGAGCAGTACTTC. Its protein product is CASSFRVGAGYEQYF.

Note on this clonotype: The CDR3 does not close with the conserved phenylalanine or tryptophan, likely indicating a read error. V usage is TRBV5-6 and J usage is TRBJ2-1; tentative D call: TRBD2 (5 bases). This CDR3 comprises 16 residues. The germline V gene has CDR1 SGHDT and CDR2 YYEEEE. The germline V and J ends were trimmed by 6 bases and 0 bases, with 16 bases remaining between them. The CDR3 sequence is CASNPDEGSSYNEQFL. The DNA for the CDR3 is TGTGCCAGCAACCCGGACGAGGGTAGCTCCTACAATGAGCAGTTCCTC.

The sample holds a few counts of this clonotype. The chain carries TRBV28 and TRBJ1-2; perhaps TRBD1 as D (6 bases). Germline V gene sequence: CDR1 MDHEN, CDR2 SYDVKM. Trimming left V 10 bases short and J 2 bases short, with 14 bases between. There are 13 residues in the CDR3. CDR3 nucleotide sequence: TGTGCCACCATCCGGGGGCTAAACTATGGCTACACCTTC. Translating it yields CATIRGLNYGYTF.

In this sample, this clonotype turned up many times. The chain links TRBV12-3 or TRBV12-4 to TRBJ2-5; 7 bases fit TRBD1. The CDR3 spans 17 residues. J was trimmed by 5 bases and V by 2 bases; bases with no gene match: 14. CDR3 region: CASSLRTTGAGRETQYF. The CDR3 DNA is TGTGCCAGCAGTTTACGGACCACAGGGGCTGGCCGTGAGACCCAGTACTTC.